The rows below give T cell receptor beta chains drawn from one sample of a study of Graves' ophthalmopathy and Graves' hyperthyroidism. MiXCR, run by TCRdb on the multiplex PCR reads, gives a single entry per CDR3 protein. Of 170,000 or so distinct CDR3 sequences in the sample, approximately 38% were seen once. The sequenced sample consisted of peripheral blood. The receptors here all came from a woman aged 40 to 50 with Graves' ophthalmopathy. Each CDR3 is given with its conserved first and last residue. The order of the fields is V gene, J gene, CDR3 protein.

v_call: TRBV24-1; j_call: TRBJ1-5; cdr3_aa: CATSWGDHQPQHF
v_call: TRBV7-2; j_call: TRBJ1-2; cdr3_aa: CASSFTADGYTF
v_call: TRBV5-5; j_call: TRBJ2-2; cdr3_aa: CASNRNTGELFF
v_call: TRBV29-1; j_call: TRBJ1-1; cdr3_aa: CSASRDRDPFAFF
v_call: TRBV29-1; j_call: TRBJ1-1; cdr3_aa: CSVDEWQNTEAFF
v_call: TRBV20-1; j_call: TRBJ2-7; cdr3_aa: CSARVRGAPYEQYF
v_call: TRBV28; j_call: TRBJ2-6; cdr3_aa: CASSSLSGANVLTF
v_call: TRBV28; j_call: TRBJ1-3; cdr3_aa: CASSLAPGRTGNTIYF
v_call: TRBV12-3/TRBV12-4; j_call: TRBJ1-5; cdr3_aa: CASTNSNQPQHF
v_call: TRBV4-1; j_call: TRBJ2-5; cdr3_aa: CASSRQTKETQYF
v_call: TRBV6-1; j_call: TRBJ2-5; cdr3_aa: CASSRGLQETQYF